This T cell receptor (beta chain) was sequenced for a study of regulatory T cells in long-lasting Graves disease. Findings of the study overall: New patients shared 966 public clonotypes, and persistent patients shared more, with approximately 2,600. When disease was persistent, TRBV28, TRBJ1-2 and TRBJ2-5 were the favored segments.

Trimming took 0 bases from V and 11 from J, leaving 10 bases between them. CDR1 is SEHNR and CDR2 is FQNEAQ in the germline V gene (reference sequence). This CDR3 has 12 amino acids. This clonotype was found many times. The antigen remains undetermined. Time point described: newly diagnosed GD, antithyroid drugs for less than 3 months. RNA isolated from PBMCs was used to make the TCR library. Building of the TCR beta libraries involved iRepertoire HTBI primers and Arm-PCR of CDR3 regions. TCRdb independently ran MiXCR on the multiplex PCR reads; one entry per CDR3 protein. This sample has hundreds of thousands of distinct CDR3 sequences; 16% occur once, and the top ten carry roughly 30%. In addition, the sample was reused for a study of T cells in Graves' hyperthyroidism and ophthalmopathy. This second study says: Stable Graves' hyperthyroidism denoted no ophthalmopathy progression over 18 months.

This receptor was identified in a man between 35 and 55 years old with Graves disease. The sequencing here drew on peripheral blood mononuclear cells (PBMCs), taken at new diagnosis, from a patient treated with antithyroid drugs. This sequence joins TRBV7-9 and TRBJ1-1; D remains ambiguous. The CDR3 sequence: CASSLARGDAFF. The CDR3 DNA follows: TGTGCCAGCAGCTTAGCCCGGGGTGATGCTTTCTTT.